In this sample, the clone carrying this T cell receptor beta chain turned up a few times. This record comes from a study of blood T cell repertoires in COVID-19. The length of the CDR3 is 15 residues. CDR1 is GTSNPN and CDR2 is SVGIG in the germline V gene (reference sequence). V shed 2 bases and J shed 7 bases, with 17 bases lying between them. The table came from immunoSEQ multiplex PCR; TCRdb's copy has only in-frame clones and leaves some out. This sample has 150,000 to 200,000 clones, with about 82% found just once. The source material was peripheral blood. The genes are TRBV30 and TRBJ1-4; D might be TRBD1 (6 bases). The sequence derives from a woman in her 30s with acute or convalescent COVID-19. CDR3 loop: CAWSLRGFRAEKLFF. DNA of the CDR3: TGTGCCTGGAGTCTAAGGGGGTTCAGGGCTGAAAAACTGTTTTTT.